The clone carrying this T cell receptor (beta chain) was detected once. Its antigen is undetermined. Clones were sequenced by immunoSEQ multiplex PCR, and TCRdb holds only the in-frame ones, with some missing. The sample consists of approximately 13,000 clones, over 50% of them appearing once. The CDR3 has 15 amino acids. J gave up 5 bases and V 1 base, and 6 bases lay outside the gene matches. Looked up from germline, CDR1 is SGHKS and CDR2 is YYEKEE (reference sequence). These data are taken from a study of neoadjuvant anti-PD-1 for oral cavity cancer. Study overall: Patients mostly received three to four biweekly nivolumab doses at 3 mg/kg before surgery. Findings of the study overall: Treg/Th17 ratio rose with pretreatment blood and fell with post-treatment tumor TCRbeta clonality.

The sequence came from a person between 35 and 79 years old with oral cavity squamous cell carcinoma. This chain connects TRBV5-5 to TRBJ2-1, with 7 positions matching TRBD2. The sequences come from PBMCs, collected before nivolumab (anti-PD-1) treatment. The DNA of the CDR3 is TGTGCCAGCAGCTTGAGAAGCGGGGTAAACAATGAGCAGTTCTTC. This encodes CASSLRSGVNNEQFF.